Listed here are 32 T cell receptor beta chains from one sample, sequenced in a study of blood T cell repertoires in COVID-19. Measured with immunoSEQ multiplex PCR; TCRdb has only the in-frame clones, and not every one. The data show around 150,000 clones, about 84% seen once. Sequenced sample: PBMCs or T cells enriched from blood (not recorded which). The source of these receptors is a man aged 40-50 years who had recovered from COVID-19.

The V call is TRBV11-1, the J call TRBJ2-5, with TRBD2 matching 9 bases. The CDR3 has 15 amino acids. Germline assignment: CDR1 SGHAT and CDR2 FQDESV (reference sequence). J gave up 2 bases and V 2 bases, and 3 bases lay outside the gene matches. The CDR3 is CASSLRLAVQETQYF. The CDR3 DNA is TGTGCCAGCAGCTTAAGACTAGCGGTTCAAGAGACCCAGTACTTC.

Of note for this clone: The sample has other DNA sequences that encode this CDR3 too. V and J are TRBV18 and TRBJ1-1, with 8 bases identical to TRBD1. This CDR3 comprises 13 residues. CDR1 is KGHSH and CDR2 is LQKENI in the germline V gene. Losses at the gene ends were 6 bases for V and 1 base for J; bases not matched to a gene: 1. The chain's CDR3 is CASSQGANTEAFF. CDR3 nucleotide sequence: TGTGCCAGCTCCCAGGGGGCGAACACTGAAGCTTTCTTT.

The chain links TRBV27 to TRBJ1-2; D is perhaps TRBD1 (5 bases). Trimming took off 5 bases at V and 8 bases at J, with 24 bases between the two ends. Germline V gene lookup returns CDR1 MNHEY and CDR2 SMNVEV (reference sequence). CDR3 length: 16 amino acids. The CDR3 nucleotides are TGTGCCAGCAGTCGACCCATCGGGGGGGAACTAGAAGGCTACACCTTC. Translation gives CASSRPIGGELEGYTF.

This sequence joins TRBV7-9 and TRBJ1-5, with D hard to call. The germline V and J ends were trimmed by 3 bases and 2 bases, with 14 bases remaining between them. The CDR3 totals 16 residues. Germline CDR1 is SEHNR and CDR2 is FQNEAQ (reference sequence). The CDR3 loop is CASSFFSEDGNQPQHF. The CDR3 nucleotides read TGTGCCAGCAGCTTCTTTTCGGAGGATGGCAATCAGCCCCAGCATTTT.

This rearrangement joins TRBV7-3 to TRBJ2-1; D may be TRBD1 (6 bases). Germline V lookup: CDR1 SGHTA, CDR2 FQGTGA. Trimming cost V 5 bases and J 7 bases, with 12 bases left between them. The CDR3 extends over 13 amino acids. CDR3 nucleotide sequence: TGTGCCAGCAGCCGCGAGGGACAAAATGAGCAGTTCTTC. Translating gives CASSREGQNEQFF.

The chain couples TRBV7-6 to TRBJ1-5; 7 nucleotides match TRBD1. Germline-derived CDR1 and CDR2 are SGHVS and FNYEAQ. CDR3 length equals 16 residues. Germline trimming cut 1 base from V and 6 bases from J; bases unmatched to any gene: 9. The CDR3, as DNA: TGTGCCAGCAGCTTAGGCGATGGGGCAGGGGGTCAGCCCCAGCATTTT. This codes for CASSLGDGAGGQPQHF.

This clone showed up just once. The CDR3 region has the DNA TGTGCCAGCAGTGAAGGGACAGGGGGCGTAACGACTGAAGCTTTCTTT. Amino acid sequence: CASSEGTGGVTTEAFF. The rearrangement joins TRBV2 to TRBJ1-1; 11 nucleotides match TRBD1. CDR1 and CDR2 from the germline V gene are SNHLY and FYNNEI. The CDR3 contains 16 residues. The ends lost 1 base at V and 5 bases at J; junction bases unmatched: 6. The complete variable domain, with remaining parts taken from reference TRBV2 and TRBJ1-1, reads EPEVTQTPSHQVTQMGQEVILRCVPISNHLYFYWYRQILGQKVEFLVSFYNNEISEKSEIFDDQFSVERPDGSNFTLKIRSTKLEDSAMYFCASSEGTGGVTTEAFFGQGTRLTVV.

The chain recombines TRBV2 with TRBJ1-1, with 7 nucleotides matching TRBD1. The junction had 5 bases not matched to a gene; V was cut back by 8 bases and J by 11 bases. The CDR3 covers 10 residues. Germline lookup yields CDR1 SNHLY and CDR2 FYNNEI. For the CDR3, the DNA is TGTGCCAGCGGTGGGACAGTGGCTTTCTTT. Protein: CASGGTVAFF.

The chain has TRBV20-1 and TRBJ2-7; 8 bases are shared with TRBD2. The CDR3 covers 15 residues. The germline CDR1 and CDR2 sequences are DFQATT and SNEGSKA (reference sequence). J lost 4 bases, V lost 3 bases, and 11 bases had no gene match. CDR3 residues: CSASLQRGGWYEQYF. The DNA for the CDR3 is TGCAGTGCTAGTTTACAACGGGGGGGCTGGTACGAGCAGTACTTC.

The rearrangement joins TRBV3-1 (or the pseudogene TRBV3-2) to TRBJ1-1; D gene unclear. The CDR3 length is 12 residues. Germline CDR1 reads LGHDT; CDR2 reads YNNKEL (reference sequence). With 4 bases removed from V and 6 bases from J, the gap between germline ends came to 9 bases. The CDR3 sequence: CASSRRRAEAFF. For the CDR3, the DNA is TGTGCCAGCAGCCGCCGTCGGGCTGAAGCTTTCTTT.

The chain employs TRBV28 and TRBJ2-7; tentative D call: TRBD1 (6 bases). The CDR3 covers 16 residues. V shed 3 bases and J shed 3 bases, with 18 bases lying between them. Germline CDR1 and CDR2: MDHEN and SYDVKM. CDR3 in DNA: TGTGCCAGCAGTTTCGAGTTGCAGGGGCTGGACTACGAGCAGTACTTC. Its protein product is CASSFELQGLDYEQYF.

This rearrangement joins TRBV9 to TRBJ2-3; 7 nucleotides agree with TRBD2. The V gene end was trimmed by 0 bases and the J gene end by 10 bases; junction bases not matched to a gene: 2. The germline CDR1 and CDR2 sequences are SGDLS and YYNGEE. The CDR3 runs 12 residues. The CDR3 reads CASSVEAGAQYF. DNA for the CDR3: TGTGCCAGCAGCGTAGAGGCGGGGGCGCAGTATTTT.

The chain is built from TRBV2 and TRBJ2-3, with 11 bases aligning to TRBD2. The germline gives CDR1 SNHLY, CDR2 FYNNEI. The CDR3 runs to 16 residues. V lost 4 bases and J lost 2; bases outside the gene matches: 5. The CDR3 coding sequence is TGTGCCAGCAGTGTACTAGCGGGGGAGATCACAGATACGCAGTATTTT. Amino acids: CASSVLAGEITDTQYF.

The rearrangement joins TRBV19 to TRBJ1-3, with D possibly being TRBD1 (5 bases). The CDR3 runs to 17 residues. From germline, CDR1 is LNHDA and CDR2 SQIVND (reference sequence). V was trimmed by 4 bases and J by 0 bases, leaving 16 bases between them. Here the CDR3 DNA reads TGTGCCAGTAGTACCCGGACATCTTCGCACTCTGGAAACACCATATATTTT. This gives the protein CASSTRTSSHSGNTIYF.

The chain is built from TRBV5-1 and TRBJ1-1; the match to TRBD1 covers 9 bases. Germline assignment: CDR1 SGHRS and CDR2 YFSETQ. The junction had 7 bases not matched to a gene; V was cut back by 4 bases and J by 6 bases. This CDR3 has 14 amino acids. The CDR3 DNA follows: TGCGCCAGCAGCGAAGGACAGGGGTTCGCTGAAGCTTTCTTT. It encodes CASSEGQGFAEAFF.

This clone appeared a few times. In DNA form, the CDR3 reads TGTGCCAGCAAACAGGGCATGAACACTGAAGCTTTCTTT. It translates to CASKQGMNTEAFF. The V call is TRBV6-5, the J call TRBJ1-1; a weak D match, TRBD1 (6 bases). The CDR3 covers 13 residues. Germline V gene data show CDR1 as MNHEY and CDR2 as SVGAGI. Trimming removed 7 bases from V and 0 bases from J, with 9 bases in between.

This clone was seen once. This chain connects TRBV5-4 to TRBJ2-7; 9 bases match TRBD1. The germline V gene has CDR1 SGHNT and CDR2 YYREEE (reference sequence). The ends lost 0 bases at V and 1 base at J; junction bases unmatched: 2. CDR3 length equals 15 residues. DNA for the CDR3: TGTGCCAGCAGCTTGGGGGGACAGGGTTCCTACGAGCAGTACTTC. It yields the protein CASSLGGQGSYEQYF. Filled out from reference TRBV5-4 and TRBJ2-7, the complete variable domain reads ETGVTQSPTHLIKTRGQQVTLRCSSQSGHNTVSWYQQALGQGPQFIFQYYREEENGRGNFPPRFSGLQFPNYSSELNVNALELDDSALYLCASSLGGQGSYEQYFGPGTRLTVT.

The chain carries TRBV11-3 and TRBJ2-1, with 7 bases fitting TRBD1. The junction had 12 bases not matched to a gene; V was cut back by 1 base and J by 6 bases. Germline V CDR1 and CDR2: SGHNT, YENEEA. This CDR3 is built from 17 residues. The CDR3 sequence: CASSLAEGASNSNEQFF. The DNA for the CDR3 is TGTGCCAGCAGCTTAGCTGAGGGGGCCTCCAATTCCAATGAGCAGTTCTTC.

The chain recombines TRBV3-1 (or the pseudogene TRBV3-2) with TRBJ2-5; 11 nucleotides line up with TRBD2. The germline CDR1 and CDR2 sequences are LGHDT and YNNKEL (reference sequence). Unmatched junction bases numbered 13, after V lost 4 bases and J lost 3 bases. The CDR3 is 18 residues long. Here the CDR3 reads CASSRAGSGGAFKETQYF. DNA for the CDR3: TGTGCCAGCAGCCGGGCGGGTAGCGGGGGGGCCTTCAAAGAGACCCAGTACTTC.

For the CDR3, the DNA is TGTGCCAGCTTTGGGGGCGGACAGGGAAATGGCTACACCTTC. Its translation is CASFGGGQGNGYTF. The gene calls are TRBV11-2 and TRBJ1-2, with 8 positions matching TRBD1. The length of the CDR3 is 14 residues. Unmatched junction bases numbered 11, after V lost 8 bases and J lost 6 bases. Germline V gene lookup returns CDR1 SGHAT and CDR2 FQNNGV.

This clone was detected only once. The chain joins TRBV6-5 to TRBJ2-1; TRBD2 is a possible D gene (5 bases). The germline V gene has CDR1 MNHEY and CDR2 SVGAGI. V was trimmed by 7 bases and J by 7 bases, leaving 14 bases between them. The CDR3 totals 13 residues. The chain's CDR3 is CASTTIGRNEQFF. The CDR3, as DNA: TGTGCCAGCACGACTATTGGGCGGAATGAGCAGTTCTTC.

The chain is built from TRBV5-4 and TRBJ1-1, with D hard to call. V was clipped by 4 bases and J by 2 bases, with 9 bases between them. Germline V CDR1 and CDR2: SGHNT, YYREEE (reference sequence). This CDR3 contains 13 residues. The CDR3 spells CASSPSENTEAFF. The CDR3 DNA reads as TGTGCCAGCAGCCCCTCAGAAAACACTGAAGCTTTCTTT.

This chain uses TRBV19 with TRBJ2-1; no definite D call. Germline V gene lookup returns CDR1 LNHDA and CDR2 SQIVND (reference sequence). The V end was cut by 2 bases, the J end by 4 bases, with 24 bases between. This CDR3 is 19 amino acids long. CDR3 nucleotides: TGTGCCAGTAGTATAAAGCCCGATCAAATCTCTACCCTATACAATGAGCAGTTCTTC. This encodes CASSIKPDQISTLYNEQFF.

This clone was counted only a few times. This chain uses TRBV25-1 with TRBJ1-5; 8 bases fit TRBD1. V dropped 6 bases and J dropped 0; count of bases not matched to a gene: 4. The CDR3 is 15 amino acids. CDR1 is MGHDK and CDR2 is SYGVNS in the germline V gene. DNA for the CDR3: TGTGCCAGCAGCCCGGACAGGGATAGCAATCAGCCCCAGCATTTT. Translating it yields CASSPDRDSNQPQHF. The variable domain in full, with the rest retrieved from reference TRBV25-1 and TRBJ1-5, is EADIYQTPRYLVIGTGKKITLECSQTMGHDKMYWYQQDPGMELHLIHYSYGVNSTEKGDLSSESTVSRIRTEHFPLTLESARPSHTSQYLCASSPDRDSNQPQHFGDGTRLSIL.

This chain joins TRBV4-2 and TRBJ1-5; TRBD1 might be the D (5 bases). CDR3 length equals 17 residues. Germline CDR1 reads LGHNA; CDR2 reads YNFKEQ. Trimming removed 0 bases at V and 5 bases at J, with 17 bases between. Written as DNA, the CDR3 is TGTGCCAGCAGCCAAGATTGGCAGGACATGGGTCATCAGCCCCAGCATTTT. Its translation is CASSQDWQDMGHQPQHF.

The genes are TRBV9 and TRBJ2-1; 8 nucleotides agree with TRBD2. The V gene end was trimmed by 3 bases and the J gene end by 10 bases; junction bases not matched to a gene: 3. The CDR3 has 12 amino acids. Germline CDR1 SGDLS, CDR2 YYNGEE. Here the CDR3 reads CASSGLAGEQFF. The CDR3 coding sequence is TGTGCCAGCAGCGGATTAGCGGGGGAGCAGTTCTTC.

The V call is TRBV28, the J call TRBJ1-5; 10 nucleotides align to TRBD1. This CDR3 is built from 15 residues. V shed 7 bases, J shed 5 bases, and the junction held 8 bases outside the gene matches. Per germline, CDR1 MDHEN and CDR2 SYDVKM. Written as DNA, the CDR3 is TGTGCCAGCAACGCCGGGACAGGGGATTATCAGCCCCAGCATTTT. Its translation: CASNAGTGDYQPQHF. Complete variable domain (other parts from reference TRBV28 and TRBJ1-5): DVKVTQSSRYLVKRTGEKVFLECVQDMDHENMFWYRQDPGLGLRLIYFSYDVKMKEKGDIPEGYSVSREKKERFSLILESASTNQTSMYLCASNAGTGDYQPQHFGDGTRLSIL.

This chain uses TRBV5-6 with TRBJ2-3, with 9 bases lining up with TRBD1. This CDR3 region has 16 residues. Trimming took 4 bases from V and 6 from J; bases not matched to a gene: 12. From germline, CDR1 is SGHDT and CDR2 YYEEEE. For the CDR3, the DNA is TGTGCCAGCAGCCGAATCCCACAGGGGGCTCGGGATACGCAGTATTTT. Its translation is CASSRIPQGARDTQYF.

The rearrangement uses TRBV18 and TRBJ1-2; no clear D. Trimming removed 5 bases from V and 3 bases from J, with 7 bases in between. CDR3 length equals 12 residues. Germline CDR1 is KGHSH and CDR2 is LQKENI. CDR3 in DNA: TGTGCCAGCTCAGGGCAGGACTATGGCTACACCTTC. This encodes CASSGQDYGYTF. The full variable domain, rest sourced from reference TRBV18 and TRBJ1-2, is NAGVMQNPRHLVRRRGQEARLRCSPMKGHSHVYWYRQLPEEGLKFMVYLQKENIIDESGMPKERFSAEFPKEGPSILRIQQVVRGDSAAYFCASSGQDYGYTFGSGTRLTVV.

The V gene is TRBV12-5, the J gene TRBJ2-2, with 7 bases lining up with TRBD1. The CDR3 covers 15 residues. Germline V lookup: CDR1 LGHNT, CDR2 FRNRAP. V shed 4 bases and J 4 bases; nucleotides not matched to a gene: 6. The CDR3 DNA reads as TGTGCTAGTGGTTCCACAGGGGTGGGCACCGGGGAGCTGTTTTTT. This codes for CASGSTGVGTGELFF.

The chain is built from TRBV3-1 (or the pseudogene TRBV3-2) and TRBJ2-2, with 8 positions matching TRBD1. The trim removed 0 bases at V and 7 bases at J, leaving 4 bases unmatched. The CDR3 spans 15 residues. Germline CDR1 is LGHDT and CDR2 is YNNKEL (reference sequence). This CDR3 reads CASSQDRGLIGELFF. In DNA, the CDR3 is TGTGCCAGCAGCCAAGACAGGGGGCTAATCGGGGAGCTGTTTTTT.

This clone appeared once. This chain links TRBV28 with TRBJ2-3; D is perhaps TRBD1 (5 bases). The CDR3 covers 16 residues. V was pared by 6 bases and J by 0 bases, with 16 bases between. The germline gives CDR1 MDHEN, CDR2 SYDVKM. In nucleotides, the CDR3 is TGTGCCAGCAGGCTGCAGGGTGGATCTAGCACAGATACGCAGTATTTT. Residues: CASRLQGGSSTDTQYF.